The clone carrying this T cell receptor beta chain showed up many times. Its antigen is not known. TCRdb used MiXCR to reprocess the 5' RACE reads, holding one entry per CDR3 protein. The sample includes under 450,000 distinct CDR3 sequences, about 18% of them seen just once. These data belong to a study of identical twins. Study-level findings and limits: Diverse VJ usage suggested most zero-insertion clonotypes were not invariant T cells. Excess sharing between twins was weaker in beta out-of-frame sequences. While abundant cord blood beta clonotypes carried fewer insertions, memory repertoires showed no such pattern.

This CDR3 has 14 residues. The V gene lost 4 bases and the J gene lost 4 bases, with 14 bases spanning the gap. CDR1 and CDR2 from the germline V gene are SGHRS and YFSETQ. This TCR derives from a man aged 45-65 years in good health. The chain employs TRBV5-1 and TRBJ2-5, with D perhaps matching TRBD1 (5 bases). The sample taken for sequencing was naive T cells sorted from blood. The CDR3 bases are TGCGCCAGCAGCGCCGTGGGGCCCCCAGAGACCCAGTACTTC. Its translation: CASSAVGPPETQYF.